Listed below are T cell receptor beta chains from one sample, sequenced in a study of cytomegalovirus exposure and HLA in healthy donors. The assay was immunoSEQ multiplex PCR, and TCRdb's table has in-frame clones only and misses some. Of almost 200,000 clones detected, 70% to 80% appear once; the ten largest clones hold nearly 0.4%. The sequenced sample was PBMCs. The receptor set was obtained from a male donor in good health and CMV-seropositive. Both conserved end residues are trimmed from each CDR3. A clone size is listed for some rows: how often the clone was seen (once, few, many), or a class if it is expanded.

cdr3_aa j_call clone_size v_call
ASSLSGGLVNEKLF TRBJ1-4 - TRBV5-5
GGQGSYEQY TRBJ2-7 few TRBV20-1
ASSLAGGNTEAF TRBJ1-1 - TRBV28
ASSFVSDTEAF TRBJ1-1 - TRBV7-3
ASSASGGRETQY TRBJ2-5 - TRBV9
ASKGGSGALSTDTQY TRBJ2-3 - TRBV5-1
ASSLSTRANSPLH TRBJ1-6 - TRBV27
ASSPRGDGGPDTQY TRBJ2-3 - TRBV4-2
AWSLSGSQAKNIQY TRBJ2-4 - TRBV30
ASSTGLRDTQY TRBJ2-3 few TRBV9
ASSLVQGHGELF TRBJ2-2 - TRBV5-6
AWRGFGLAGARDTQY TRBJ2-3 once TRBV30
ASSSRGRGDGYT TRBJ1-2 - TRBV5-8
ASSSVREANEQF TRBJ2-1 - TRBV27
SVEDPTGGAIIEETQY TRBJ2-5 few TRBV29-1
ASSLGQNNQPQH TRBJ1-5 - TRBV7-2
ASSRVPGLAGEEQF TRBJ2-1 - TRBV7-9
ASGAGGELF TRBJ2-2 - TRBV7-3
ASSQLGTRSYEQY TRBJ2-7 few TRBV4-1
ASSESGGKAGELF TRBJ2-2 once TRBV25-1
ASRLTGALDTEAF TRBJ1-1 few TRBV27
ASSNRTGRGSPLH TRBJ1-6 - TRBV5-1
AISVRVEGEQY TRBJ2-5 - TRBV10-3
ASSQETSGSTDTQY TRBJ2-3 - TRBV4-3
AWSPLQDLRGNQPQH TRBJ1-5 few TRBV30
ASSIGGEQGAYEQY TRBJ2-7 - TRBV19
ASTPWAVAGTYNEQF TRBJ2-1 - TRBV28